This passage covers 22 T cell receptor beta chains from one sample sequenced in a study of blood T cell repertoires in COVID-19 (TCRdb year 2020). Libraries were prepared through the immunoSEQ multiplex PCR assay. TCRdb carries this immuneACCESS record with in-frame sequences only. Its versions omit some clonotypes, under half of them owing to an unresolved V gene in the studies checked, with the rest unexplained. The sample table holds about 56,000 clones, of which roughly 90% were seen once. The ten most abundant clones make up 15% to 25% of the sample. Sample: peripheral blood. The receptors were sampled from a human donor in a cohort sampled during active COVID-19.

The chain links TRBV19 to TRBJ2-1; perhaps TRBD2 as D (5 bases). Germline-derived CDR1 and CDR2 are LNHDA and SQIVND (reference sequence). The CDR3 has 14 amino acids. V was pared by 6 bases and J by 6 bases, with 15 bases between. CDR3 loop: CASSPRRGANEQFF. In DNA, the CDR3 is TGTGCCAGTAGCCCCCGCCGGGGAGCCAATGAGCAGTTCTTC.

The chain has TRBV12-3 or TRBV12-4 and TRBJ2-7, with 7 bases lining up with TRBD1. V lost 8 bases and J lost 0; bases outside the gene matches: 4. The CDR3 has 13 amino acids. The CDR3 DNA reads TGTGCCAGCCACGGACAGGACTCCTACGAGCAGTACTTC. Translation gives CASHGQDSYEQYF.

The chain combines TRBV18 with TRBJ1-5, with D perhaps TRBD1 (6 bases). Trimming cost V 6 bases and J 3 bases, with 15 bases left between them. The CDR3 is made up of 15 amino acids. From germline, CDR1 is KGHSH and CDR2 LQKENI. Here the CDR3 DNA reads TGTGCCAGCTCTGACTACCGGGACACCAATCAGCCCCAGCATTTT. Its translation: CASSDYRDTNQPQHF. Full variable domain (outside the CDR3, taken from reference TRBV18 and TRBJ1-5): NAGVMQNPRHLVRRRGQEARLRCSPMKGHSHVYWYRQLPEEGLKFMVYLQKENIIDESGMPKERFSAEFPKEGPSILRIQQVVRGDSAAYFCASSDYRDTNQPQHFGDGTRLSIL.

The genes are TRBV11-3 and TRBJ2-3; possible D gene TRBD2, 6 bases. The CDR3 is 13 residues long. V dropped 0 bases and J dropped 9 bases, with 10 bases sitting between them. Germline values: CDR1 SGHNT, CDR2 YENEEA. As DNA, the CDR3 is TGTGCCAGCAGCTTAGAAGAGGGGAGGACGCAGTATTTT. Residues: CASSLEEGRTQYF.

The count of this clone is one. This chain joins TRBV4-1 and TRBJ1-5, with TRBD1 as a possible D gene (5 bases). The CDR3 covers 16 residues. V was shortened by 2 bases and J by 0 bases, with 11 bases between the two germline ends. The V gene's germline CDR1 is MGHRA and CDR2 YSYEKL. Written as DNA, the CDR3 is TGCGCCAGCAGCCAATCCGCGGGGGGTAGCAATCAGCCCCAGCATTTT. It yields the protein CASSQSAGGSNQPQHF.

The genes are TRBV2 and TRBJ2-2; D uncertain. The CDR3 length is 13 residues. From germline, CDR1 is SNHLY and CDR2 FYNNEI. V lost 6 bases and J 6 bases, leaving 11 bases between the germline ends. The CDR3 sequence is CASRAEFAGELFF. CDR3 nucleotide sequence: TGTGCCAGCAGGGCCGAATTCGCCGGGGAGCTGTTTTTT.

The chain uses TRBV7-2 and TRBJ2-5; D perhaps matches TRBD2 (5 bases). The CDR3 sequence is 14 residues long. Germline V gene data show CDR1 as SGHTA and CDR2 as FQGNSA. Trimming left V 0 bases short and J 5 bases short, with 10 bases between. The CDR3 region has the DNA TGTGCCAGCAGCTTAGCGCGAGGGTTGGAGACCCAGTACTTC. Translating gives CASSLARGLETQYF.

The J gene is TRBJ1-6, the V gene TRBV3-1 (or the pseudogene TRBV3-2); 9 nucleotides agree with TRBD1. CDR3 length equals 19 residues. Trimming removed 3 bases from V and 6 bases from J; junction bases left unmatched: 15. Germline V gene data show CDR1 as LGHDT and CDR2 as YNNKEL (reference sequence). The CDR3 loop is CASSHQTQGQGWGNSPLHF. The CDR3 region has the DNA TGTGCCAGCAGCCATCAAACGCAGGGACAGGGCTGGGGTAATTCACCCCTCCACTTT.

The chain joins TRBV10-2 to TRBJ2-7; 9 bases are shared with TRBD1. The CDR3 contains 13 residues. The V gene end was trimmed by 3 bases and the J gene end by 5 bases; junction bases not matched to a gene: 2. The germline gives CDR1 WSHSY, CDR2 SAAADI. The CDR3 DNA reads TGCGCCAGCAGTGAACAGGGGGCTAACGAGCAGTACTTC. Encoded protein: CASSEQGANEQYF.

The chain has TRBV27 and TRBJ1-6; D is undetermined. This CDR3 has 12 amino acids. V lost 6 bases and J lost 7, with 7 bases in between. The germline CDR1 and CDR2 sequences are MNHEY and SMNVEV (reference sequence). The CDR3 DNA reads TGTGCCAGCAGCCTCTCGAATTCACCCCTCCACTTT. Protein product: CASSLSNSPLHF.

V usage is TRBV2 and J usage is TRBJ2-2, with TRBD2 as a possible D gene (7 bases). V dropped 2 bases and J dropped 4 bases, with 17 bases sitting between them. The germline CDR1 and CDR2 sequences are SNHLY and FYNNEI. This CDR3 spans 17 amino acids. The CDR3 sequence is CASSEKGGGPRTGELFF. The CDR3 coding sequence is TGTGCCAGCAGTGAAAAAGGGGGGGGCCCGCGCACCGGGGAGCTGTTTTTT.

V is TRBV27 and J is TRBJ1-5; D is unclear. This CDR3 spans 17 amino acids. Germline V gives CDR1 MNHEY, CDR2 SMNVEV (reference sequence). Between the trimmed V and J ends, which lost 6 bases and 0 bases, there was a span of 18 bases. The CDR3, as DNA: TGTGCCAGCAGGGGAAGAGGGTATATGAATAGCAATCAGCCCCAGCATTTT. Amino acid sequence: CASRGRGYMNSNQPQHF.

The V gene is TRBV2, the J gene TRBJ2-7; a weak D match, TRBD1 (7 bases). The CDR3 is 15 amino acids. Between the trimmed V and J ends, which lost 2 bases and 3 bases, there was a span of 14 bases. Looked up from germline, CDR1 is SNHLY and CDR2 is FYNNEI. The CDR3 region has the DNA TGTGCCAGCAGTGAAAGGCAGGGGGGCCTCTACGAGCAGTACTTC. This gives the protein CASSERQGGLYEQYF.

The chain has TRBV7-2 and TRBJ1-1, with 9 bases matching TRBD1. The J segment lost 5 bases and the V segment lost 5 bases, leaving 9 bases of the junction unmatched. Germline values: CDR1 SGHTA, CDR2 FQGNSA. The CDR3 length is 15 residues. The CDR3 loop reads CASSTWDRVFTEAFF. The CDR3 coding sequence is TGTGCCAGCAGCACCTGGGACAGGGTTTTTACTGAAGCTTTCTTT.

The chain has TRBV10-1 and TRBJ2-5; D gene unclear. V dropped 3 bases and J dropped 3 bases, with 8 bases sitting between them. Per the germline V gene, CDR1 is WNHNN and CDR2 is SYGVQD (reference sequence). This CDR3 has 13 amino acids. CDR3 bases: TGCGCCAGCAGTGAAGGTGGAGAAGAGACCCAGTACTTC. Its protein product is CASSEGGEETQYF.

The V and J genes are TRBV4-3 and TRBJ1-2; a weak D match, TRBD1 (6 bases). The CDR3 has 14 residues. The germline V gene has CDR1 LGHNA and CDR2 YSLEER. The V gene lost 0 bases and the J gene lost 2 bases, with 7 bases spanning the gap. In DNA form, the CDR3 reads TGCGCCAGCAGCCAAGAGGACAGAAACTATGGCTACACCTTC. Its protein is CASSQEDRNYGYTF.

The chain couples TRBV6-5 to TRBJ2-7; D possibly corresponds to TRBD1 (6 bases). Germline V gene data show CDR1 as MNHEY and CDR2 as SVGAGI. The CDR3 totals 12 residues. Deletions cut 6 bases from V and 10 bases from J, with 16 bases between. In DNA, the CDR3 is TGTGCCAGCAGGGATTACAGGGTTTTTCAGTACTTC. This codes for CASRDYRVFQYF.

The chain carries TRBV19 and TRBJ2-1, with D possibly TRBD1 on 6 matching bases. Germline assignment: CDR1 LNHDA and CDR2 SQIVND (reference sequence). The CDR3 loop spans 16 amino acids. Deletions cut 6 bases from V and 9 bases from J, with 24 bases between. The CDR3 is CASSSSGQILRGEQFF. The CDR3 DNA reads TGTGCCAGTAGCTCTTCCGGACAGATCCTACGGGGTGAGCAGTTCTTC.

The chain has TRBV5-8 and TRBJ2-6; D perhaps matches TRBD1 (5 bases). The V end lost 4 bases, the J end lost 0 bases, and 11 bases lay between the germline ends. Germline CDR1 and CDR2: SGHTS and YDEGEE. This CDR3 is 16 amino acids long. CDR3 bases: TGTGCCAGCAGCAACTCAGGGTTCTCTGGGGCCAACGTCCTGACTTTC. Protein sequence: CASSNSGFSGANVLTF.

The V and J genes are TRBV30 and TRBJ1-2; D is unclear. Germline CDR1 GTSNPN, CDR2 SVGIG (reference sequence). The ends were cut back, 3 bases at V and 8 bases at J, with 16 bases in the middle. The CDR3 is made up of 13 amino acids. The CDR3 region is CAWSPTGSLGYTF. The CDR3 DNA follows: TGTGCCTGGAGCCCCACGGGGAGTCTCGGCTACACCTTC.

The gene calls are TRBV5-1 and TRBJ2-2; 12 bases are a match to TRBD2. In germline, CDR1 is SGHRS, CDR2 YFSETQ. The trim removed 3 bases at V and 4 bases at J, leaving 1 base unmatched. This CDR3 spans 15 amino acids. CDR3 bases: TGCGCCAGCAGCTCTAGCGGGGGGGCCACCGGGGAGCTGTTTTTT. Protein sequence: CASSSSGGATGELFF.

V usage is TRBV7-8 and J usage is TRBJ1-1, with no clear D. Germline V gives CDR1 SGHVS, CDR2 FQNEAQ. The CDR3 is made up of 14 amino acids. Trimming removed 7 bases at V and 1 base at J, with 13 bases between. CDR3 nucleotide sequence: TGTGCCAGCACCCTCGAACGGGGGAACACTGAAGCTTTCTTT. This gives the protein CASTLERGNTEAFF.